This passage covers 18 T cell receptor beta chains from one sample sequenced in a study of blood T cell repertoires in COVID-19. Clones were read by immunoSEQ multiplex PCR, and TCRdb kept only the in-frame ones, dropping some. The sample carries tens of thousands of clones, around 86% recorded once. Sequenced: peripheral blood. All receptors come from a man older than 75 with acute or convalescent COVID-19.

The table lists this clone with a count of one. The chain employs TRBV6-1 and TRBJ1-2, with a possible D match to TRBD1 (5 bases). The germline gives CDR1 MNHNS, CDR2 SASEGT. This CDR3 is 16 amino acids long. The germline V and J ends were trimmed by 3 bases and 4 bases, with 18 bases remaining between them. CDR3 protein: CASSDAGGGSSYGYTF. For the CDR3, the DNA is TGTGCCAGCAGTGATGCGGGGGGGGGATCGTCCTATGGCTACACCTTC.

The V call is TRBV7-2, the J call TRBJ2-1; TRBD2 agrees at 7 bases. J gave up 6 bases and V 5 bases, and 13 bases lay outside the gene matches. CDR3 length equals 16 residues. The germline CDR1 and CDR2 sequences are SGHTA and FQGNSA. CDR3: CASSLGLRAGVNEQFF. The DNA for the CDR3 is TGTGCCAGCAGCCTCGGACTTCGGGCGGGGGTCAATGAGCAGTTCTTC.

The gene calls are TRBV18 and TRBJ1-2; 10 bases are shared with TRBD1. The CDR3 is 15 amino acids. The V segment lost 5 bases and the J segment 2 bases; nucleotides outside the gene matches: 5. Germline lookup yields CDR1 KGHSH and CDR2 LQKENI. DNA of the CDR3: TGTGCCAGCTCAGGATCGACAGGGGGCAACTATGGCTACACCTTC. Translating gives CASSGSTGGNYGYTF.

J is TRBJ1-5 and V is TRBV6-2 or TRBV6-3; D remains unclear. Trimming took 5 bases from V and 5 from J, leaving 7 bases between them. This CDR3 is 12 amino acids long. From germline, CDR1 is MNHEY and CDR2 SVGEGT. The CDR3 reads CASSPLYQPQHF. The CDR3 coding sequence is TGTGCCAGCAGTCCCCTTTATCAGCCCCAGCATTTT.

The chain recombines TRBV10-1 with TRBJ1-1, with D maybe TRBD1 (5 bases). V lost 4 bases and J lost 1, with 19 bases in between. The CDR3 sequence is 17 residues long. Germline CDR1 is WNHNN and CDR2 is SYGVQD (reference sequence). CDR3 bases: TGCGCCAGCAGTGCCAACAAGAACAGGCCTTGGAACACTGAAGCTTTCTTT. Amino acids: CASSANKNRPWNTEAFF.

The rearrangement joins TRBV19 to TRBJ2-7, with 11 bases matching TRBD2. Germline V gene sequence: CDR1 LNHDA, CDR2 SQIVND (reference sequence). V shed 4 bases, J shed 3 bases, and the junction held 5 bases outside the gene matches. This CDR3 contains 15 residues. CDR3 DNA sequence: TGTGCCAGTAGTAACACCGGGACTAGCGGCTACGAGCAGTACTTC. It encodes CASSNTGTSGYEQYF. The full variable domain, in which reference TRBV19 and TRBJ2-7 provide the parts outside the CDR3, is DGGITQSPKYLFRKEGQNVTLSCEQNLNHDAMYWYRQDPGQGLRLIYYSQIVNDFQKGDIAEGYSVSREKKESFPLTVTSAQKNPTAFYLCASSNTGTSGYEQYFGPGTRLTVT.

This clone has a single count. The rearrangement links TRBV11-2 to TRBJ1-5, with TRBD1 matching over 7 bases. The ends lost 5 bases at V and 4 bases at J; junction bases unmatched: 14. The germline V gene has CDR1 SGHAT and CDR2 FQNNGV. The CDR3 sequence is 17 residues long. The CDR3 DNA reads TGTGCCAGCAGCCACCGTGGAGGGGGCTCGTTTAATCAGCCCCAGCATTTT. Its protein product is CASSHRGGGSFNQPQHF.

The count of this clone is one. This chain connects TRBV2 to TRBJ2-5; no reliable D call. This CDR3 region has 14 residues. Germline values: CDR1 SNHLY, CDR2 FYNNEI. The V gene lost 4 bases and the J gene lost 4 bases, with 13 bases spanning the gap. The DNA of the CDR3 is TGTGCCAGCAGTGGAGTTAGCCCCAGAGAGACCCAGTACTTC. Translating it yields CASSGVSPRETQYF.

The gene calls are TRBV19 and TRBJ1-2; 8 bases map to TRBD1. Germline CDR1 reads LNHDA; CDR2 reads SQIVND (reference sequence). The V segment lost 5 bases and the J segment 4 bases; nucleotides outside the gene matches: 9. This CDR3 comprises 15 residues. The CDR3 DNA sequence: TGTGCCAGTAGTCCCGACAGGGGTACCATCTATGGCTACACCTTC. Translated: CASSPDRGTIYGYTF.

This rearrangement joins TRBV24-1 to TRBJ2-5; D is ambiguous. CDR1 is KGHDR and CDR2 is SFDVKD in the germline V gene. Trimming took off 1 base at V and 1 base at J, with 15 bases between the two ends. CDR3 size: 17 residues. Here the CDR3 DNA reads TGTGCCACCAGTGATTTCCACCCGCTACGGTTCCAAGAGACCCAGTACTTC. Translating gives CATSDFHPLRFQETQYF.

The chain couples TRBV30 to TRBJ2-7; D is perhaps TRBD1 (6 bases). Germline lookup yields CDR1 GTSNPN and CDR2 SVGIG (reference sequence). Trimming stripped 4 bases from V and 2 bases from J, with 18 bases between. CDR3 length equals 15 residues. CDR3 DNA sequence: TGTGCCTGGACGACCGAGGCAGGGGCTACCTACGAGCAGTACTTC. Its protein product is CAWTTEAGATYEQYF. The whole variable domain, filled in from reference TRBV30 and TRBJ2-7, reads SQTIHQWPATLVQPVGSPLSLECTVEGTSNPNLYWYRQAAGRGLQLLFYSVGIGQISSEVPQNLSASRPQDRQFILSSKKLLLSDSGFYLCAWTTEAGATYEQYFGPGTRLTVT.

This clone was observed a handful of times. This sample includes further DNA sequences coding for the same CDR3. The chain uses TRBV18 and TRBJ1-2, with 8 bases lining up with TRBD1. V dropped 3 bases and J dropped 5; count of bases not matched to a gene: 5. Germline V gene lookup returns CDR1 KGHSH and CDR2 LQKENI. The CDR3 has 14 residues. The DNA of the CDR3 is TGTGCCAGCTCACCGGACAGGGCAGGGTATGGCTACACCTTC. This gives the protein CASSPDRAGYGYTF. The whole variable domain, remainder taken from reference TRBV18 and TRBJ1-2, is NAGVMQNPRHLVRRRGQEARLRCSPMKGHSHVYWYRQLPEEGLKFMVYLQKENIIDESGMPKERFSAEFPKEGPSILRIQQVVRGDSAAYFCASSPDRAGYGYTFGSGTRLTVV.

V usage is TRBV25-1 and J usage is TRBJ1-3; D unclear. The V gene's germline CDR1 is MGHDK and CDR2 SYGVNS. V lost 6 bases, J lost 0 bases, and 9 bases lay in between. This CDR3 is 14 amino acids long. The CDR3 is CASSQGGSGNTIYF. CDR3 coding DNA: TGTGCCAGCAGCCAAGGAGGCTCTGGAAACACCATATATTTT.

This chain uses TRBV24-1 with TRBJ1-5; 9 bases are a match to TRBD1. The CDR3 spans 15 residues. Germline trimming cut 4 bases from V and 9 bases from J; bases unmatched to any gene: 9. The germline gives CDR1 KGHDR, CDR2 SFDVKD. CDR3 region: CATSDAGQGLSPQHF. CDR3 nucleotides: TGTGCCACCAGTGACGCAGGACAGGGGCTCTCGCCCCAGCATTTT.

The chain recombines TRBV5-4 with TRBJ1-1, with D perhaps TRBD1 (6 bases). The CDR3 loop spans 16 amino acids. Trimming cost V 2 bases and J 1 base, with 15 bases left between them. The V gene's germline CDR1 is SGHNT and CDR2 YYREEE (reference sequence). CDR3 amino acids: CASSLGGPNTNTEAFF. CDR3 nucleotides: TGTGCCAGCAGCTTAGGGGGACCCAACACGAACACTGAAGCTTTCTTT.

The chain recombines TRBV5-6 with TRBJ2-1; D perhaps matches TRBD1 (5 bases). The germline gives CDR1 SGHDT, CDR2 YYEEEE. This CDR3 contains 13 residues. Deletions cut 2 bases from V and 10 bases from J, with 13 bases between. As DNA, the CDR3 is TGTGCCAGCAGCTTCCAGGGATCAGGCGAGCAGTTCTTC. It encodes CASSFQGSGEQFF.

This chain connects TRBV5-6 to TRBJ1-1, with a tentative D call TRBD1 (5 bases). The CDR3 is 12 amino acids. The V gene's germline CDR1 is SGHDT and CDR2 YYEEEE. V lost 4 bases, J lost 8 bases, and 12 bases lay in between. CDR3 in DNA: TGTGCCAGCAGCGTTCTACAGGCCGAAGCTTTCTTT. Protein product: CASSVLQAEAFF. The whole variable domain, remainder taken from reference TRBV5-6 and TRBJ1-1, is DAGVTQSPTHLIKTRGQQVTLRCSPKSGHDTVSWYQQALGQGPQFIFQYYEEEERQRGNFPDRFSGHQFPNYSSELNVNALLLGDSALYLCASSVLQAEAFFGQGTRLTVV.

The rearrangement links TRBV24-1 to TRBJ2-7, with D uncertain. Trimming pared 7 bases from V and 3 bases from J, leaving 6 bases between. CDR3 size: 11 residues. Germline V gene lookup returns CDR1 KGHDR and CDR2 SFDVKD. CDR3 sequence (DNA): TGTGCCACCAGCACGGGCTACGAGCAGTACTTC. Encoded protein: CATSTGYEQYF.